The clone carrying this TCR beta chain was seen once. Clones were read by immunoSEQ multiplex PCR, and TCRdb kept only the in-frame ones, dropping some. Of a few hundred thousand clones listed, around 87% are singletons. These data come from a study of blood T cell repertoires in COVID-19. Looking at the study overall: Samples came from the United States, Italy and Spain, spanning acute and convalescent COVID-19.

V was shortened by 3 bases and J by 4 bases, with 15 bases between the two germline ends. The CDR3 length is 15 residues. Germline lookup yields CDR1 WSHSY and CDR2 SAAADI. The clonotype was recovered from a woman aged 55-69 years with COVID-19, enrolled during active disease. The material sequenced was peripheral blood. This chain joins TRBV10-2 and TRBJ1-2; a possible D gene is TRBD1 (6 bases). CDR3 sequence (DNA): TGCGCCAGCAGTGACTTTCGGACAGCGGTCTATGGCTACACCTTC. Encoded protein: CASSDFRTAVYGYTF.